Listed here are 28 T cell receptor beta chains from one sample, sequenced in a study of CD8 T cells in Susac syndrome. Random hexamers were used to reverse transcribe 0.5 to 1 ug of RNA. TCRdb recomputed calls from the immunoSEQ multiplex PCR reads with MiXCR, one row per CDR3 protein. The repertoire holds approximately 300,000 distinct CDR3 sequences, with approximately 85% as singletons. Sequencing used CD8+ T cells from PBMCs. The receptor set was obtained from a human donor with multiple sclerosis.

The genes are TRBV19 and TRBJ2-1; a weak D match, TRBD2 (6 bases). Germline V gives CDR1 LNHDA, CDR2 SQIVND (reference sequence). V shed 1 base and J shed 4 bases, with 17 bases lying between them. The CDR3 sequence is 17 residues long. CDR3 nucleotide sequence: TGTGCCAGTAGTATAGTATTCAGGGCGGGACCTTACAATGAGCAGTTCTTC. As protein: CASSIVFRAGPYNEQFF.

This clonotype came up once. This sequence joins TRBV15 and TRBJ2-5, with D maybe TRBD2 (5 bases). V gave up 1 base and J gave up 2 bases, with 14 bases separating them. Germline assignment: CDR1 LNHNV and CDR2 YYDKDF (reference sequence). CDR3 size: 16 residues. CDR3 residues: CATSRVLVGVQETQYF. DNA for the CDR3: TGTGCCACCAGCAGAGTACTGGTCGGGGTACAAGAGACCCAGTACTTC.

The chain recombines TRBV15 with TRBJ2-5; D unresolved. Germline CDR1 and CDR2: LNHNV and YYDKDF (reference sequence). V lost 0 bases and J lost 4, with 9 bases in between. The CDR3 sequence is 14 residues long. CDR3 region: CATSRDFKRETQYF. In nucleotides, the CDR3 is TGTGCCACCAGCAGAGATTTTAAGCGAGAGACCCAGTACTTC.

The chain has TRBV15 and TRBJ2-7, with D tentatively TRBD2 (6 bases). Germline assignment: CDR1 LNHNV and CDR2 YYDKDF (reference sequence). The CDR3 is 12 amino acids. V lost 5 bases and J 6 bases, leaving 11 bases between the germline ends. The CDR3 loop is CATSVQGGEQYF. The CDR3 DNA reads as TGTGCCACCAGCGTCCAGGGAGGCGAGCAGTACTTC.

The chain joins TRBV10-2 to TRBJ1-6; D is ambiguous. Germline assignment: CDR1 WSHSY and CDR2 SAAADI. The CDR3 runs 14 residues. Trimming removed 4 bases from V and 10 bases from J, with 14 bases in between. The CDR3 spells CASSVVSGLSPLHF. The CDR3 DNA sequence: TGCGCCAGCAGTGTTGTCTCCGGGTTATCACCCCTCCACTTT.

V usage is TRBV30 and J usage is TRBJ2-1; the match to TRBD2 covers 8 bases. Trimming took 1 base from V and 5 from J; bases not matched to a gene: 4. CDR1 is GTSNPN and CDR2 is SVGIG in the germline V gene (reference sequence). The CDR3 loop spans 14 amino acids. CDR3 protein: CAWSEGLGDNEQFF. As DNA, the CDR3 is TGTGCCTGGAGTGAGGGACTAGGGGACAATGAGCAGTTCTTC.

A few counts support this clonotype. This chain links TRBV6-1 with TRBJ1-1, with 9 bases aligning to TRBD1. With 2 bases clipped from V and 1 base from J, the junction kept 8 bases outside the gene matches. Looked up from germline, CDR1 is MNHNS and CDR2 is SASEGT. This CDR3 has 17 residues. The CDR3 coding sequence is TGTGCCAGCAGTGAACCGAGACAGGGGGACTCGAACACTGAAGCTTTCTTT. It specifies CASSEPRQGDSNTEAFF.

This rearrangement joins TRBV5-6 to TRBJ1-1; D is uncertain. The V end lost 0 bases, the J end lost 7 bases, and 4 bases lay between the germline ends. Germline CDR1 reads SGHDT; CDR2 reads YYEEEE. This CDR3 is 11 amino acids long. In DNA form, the CDR3 reads TGTGCCAGCAGCTTGGACAGTGAAGCTTTCTTT. It encodes CASSLDSEAFF.

V usage is TRBV28 and J usage is TRBJ1-1, with D maybe TRBD1 (6 bases). The CDR3 runs to 15 residues. Germline V gene sequence: CDR1 MDHEN, CDR2 SYDVKM. V lost 4 bases and J lost 5, with 17 bases in between. CDR3 coding DNA: TGTGCCAGCAGTTCTCCATGGAGGGGGAATACTGAAGCTTTCTTT. This translates into CASSSPWRGNTEAFF.

The gene calls are TRBV9 and TRBJ2-7; TRBD1 is a possible D gene (6 bases). With 3 bases removed from V and 2 bases from J, the gap between germline ends came to 15 bases. The CDR3 loop spans 15 amino acids. Germline loops: CDR1 SGDLS, CDR2 YYNGEE. The CDR3 sequence is CASSGSGQKPYEQYF. Written as DNA, the CDR3 is TGTGCCAGCAGCGGCTCTGGACAGAAGCCCTACGAGCAGTACTTC.

This clonotype was counted a few times. The rearrangement joins TRBV11-2 to TRBJ2-7; D tentatively reads TRBD1 or TRBD2 (5 bases each). The CDR3 length is 15 residues. Germline CDR1 reads SGHAT; CDR2 reads FQNNGV. V lost 4 bases to trimming and J lost 0 bases, with 13 bases between them. The CDR3 is CASSSYRDASYEQYF. CDR3 sequence (DNA): TGTGCCAGCAGCTCATACCGGGACGCCTCCTACGAGCAGTACTTC.

The chain has TRBV12-5 and TRBJ1-1; TRBD1 matches 8 bases. Germline CDR1 is LGHNT and CDR2 is FRNRAP. The J segment lost 7 bases and the V segment lost 7 bases, leaving 2 bases of the junction unmatched. The CDR3 length is 11 residues. As DNA, the CDR3 is TGTGCTAGTGCACAGGGGGTTGAAGCTTTCTTT. It yields the protein CASAQGVEAFF.

The chain employs TRBV29-1 and TRBJ2-7; possible D gene TRBD2, 6 bases. This CDR3 has 11 amino acids. Trimming left V 4 bases short and J 6 bases short, with 10 bases between. Germline V gives CDR1 SQVTM, CDR2 ANQGSEA. The CDR3 DNA is TGCAGCGTTGGAGGAGGGAGCGAGCAGTACTTC. Its translation is CSVGGGSEQYF.

The chain employs TRBV6-5 and TRBJ1-1; 9 nucleotides line up with TRBD1. V was clipped by 6 bases and J by 8 bases; unmatched bases: 4. The CDR3 has 12 residues. Germline loops: CDR1 MNHEY, CDR2 SVGAGI. CDR3 region: CASRGTGIEAFF. CDR3 bases: TGTGCCAGCAGAGGGACAGGGATCGAAGCTTTCTTT.

Only one count was recorded for this clonotype. V and J are TRBV6-6 and TRBJ2-3, with D possibly matching TRBD2 (6 bases). Germline V CDR1 and CDR2: MNHNY, SVGAGI (reference sequence). V lost 10 bases, J lost 4 bases, and 18 bases lay in between. This CDR3 region has 14 residues. The CDR3 protein is CATFLAGTPDTQYF. The CDR3, as DNA: TGTGCCACCTTCCTGGCGGGAACTCCAGATACGCAGTATTTT.

The chain uses TRBV13 and TRBJ1-4; unclear D gene. Looked up from germline, CDR1 is PRHDT and CDR2 is FYEKMQ (reference sequence). This CDR3 has 15 amino acids. V lost 2 bases and J lost 0, with 7 bases in between. CDR3 nucleotide sequence: TGTGCCAGCAGCTTAACCCGGGCAACTAATGAAAAACTGTTTTTT. Protein product: CASSLTRATNEKLFF.

V and J are TRBV14 and TRBJ2-7; tentatively, D is TRBD1 (6 bases). Trimming removed 4 bases at V and 6 bases at J, with 10 bases between. The CDR3 consists of 12 residues. CDR1 SGHDN and CDR2 FVKESK come from the germline V gene. The CDR3 spells CASSPAGAEQYF. The CDR3 DNA is TGTGCCAGCAGCCCCGCAGGGGCCGAGCAGTACTTC.

The chain combines TRBV29-1 with TRBJ2-5; 8 bases match TRBD2. The CDR3 has 21 amino acids. CDR1 SQVTM and CDR2 ANQGSEA come from the germline V gene. V trimming: 0 bases; J trimming: 0 bases; junction bases outside the gene matches: 21. This chain's CDR3 is CSVEDTRVGSGTSIYQETQYF. In DNA form, the CDR3 reads TGCAGCGTTGAAGATACCCGTGTGGGTAGCGGGACTTCCATATACCAAGAGACCCAGTACTTC.

The chain combines TRBV5-1 with TRBJ2-2, with a tentative D call TRBD1 (5 bases). The CDR3 has 17 amino acids. Trimming shortened V by 0 bases and J by 0 bases, and 12 bases separated the two germline ends. Germline V gene sequence: CDR1 SGHRS, CDR2 YFSETQ. The CDR3 nucleotides are TGCGCCAGCAGCTTGGAGGGAAGGGGCCCGAACACCGGGGAGCTGTTTTTT. This codes for CASSLEGRGPNTGELFF.

The chain couples TRBV7-8 to TRBJ2-4; D may be TRBD1 (5 bases). V lost 2 bases to trimming and J lost 0 bases, with 20 bases between them. Germline V gene data show CDR1 as SGHVS and CDR2 as FQNEAQ. The CDR3 length is 19 residues. The DNA of the CDR3 is TGTGCCAGCAGCTTACCTTTAATGGGGCAGCCCCTAGCCAAAAACATTCAGTACTTC. Its translation: CASSLPLMGQPLAKNIQYF.

This clonotype was detected once. The gene calls are TRBV30 and TRBJ1-1; D remains unclear. CDR3 length: 13 residues. CDR1 is GTSNPN and CDR2 is SVGIG in the germline V gene (reference sequence). The V end lost 7 bases, the J end lost 0 bases, and 12 bases lay between the germline ends. The CDR3 here is CALSLGMNTEAFF. The CDR3, as DNA: TGTGCCTTAAGTCTGGGGATGAACACTGAAGCTTTCTTT.

The V and J genes are TRBV12-3 or TRBV12-4 and TRBJ2-1; either TRBD1 or TRBD2 may fit D (5 bases each). There are 14 residues in the CDR3. V was cut by 6 bases and J by 7 bases, with 16 bases left in between. CDR3 sequence: CASRMLGEGNEQFF. The DNA for the CDR3 is TGTGCCAGCAGAATGCTGGGCGAGGGGAATGAGCAGTTCTTC.

The chain uses TRBV11-2 and TRBJ2-7; D is undetermined. Germline-derived CDR1 and CDR2 are SGHAT and FQNNGV. V dropped 3 bases and J dropped 5 bases, with 8 bases sitting between them. This CDR3 is built from 12 residues. The DNA of the CDR3 is TGTGCCAGCAGCTTTCCGTTTGACGAGCAGTACTTC. Its translation is CASSFPFDEQYF.

This chain links TRBV12-3 or TRBV12-4 with TRBJ2-3; D is uncertain. This CDR3 region has 15 residues. The V end was cut by 3 bases, the J end by 2 bases, with 12 bases between. CDR3 sequence: CASSFYGSHTDTQYF. The CDR3 coding sequence is TGTGCCAGCAGTTTTTACGGCTCTCACACAGATACGCAGTATTTT.

V is TRBV13 and J is TRBJ2-5, with 9 positions matching TRBD1. The germline V gene has CDR1 PRHDT and CDR2 FYEKMQ (reference sequence). The CDR3 loop spans 11 amino acids. V shed 3 bases and J 12 bases; nucleotides not matched to a gene: 2. The CDR3 spells CASSLGDREYF. CDR3 DNA: TGTGCCAGCAGCTTGGGGGACAGGGAGTACTTC.

The chain links TRBV4-3 to TRBJ2-7; TRBD2 agrees at 8 bases. V was clipped by 0 bases and J by 6 bases; unmatched bases: 4. There are 14 residues in the CDR3. Germline CDR1 LGHNA, CDR2 YSLEER. The CDR3 nucleotides are TGCGCCAGCAGCCAAGACGGGACTAGTTCCGAGCAGTACTTC. It yields the protein CASSQDGTSSEQYF.

The chain recombines TRBV18 with TRBJ2-1; D is ambiguous. Trimming left V 4 bases short and J 3 bases short, with 10 bases between. Germline CDR1 and CDR2: KGHSH and LQKENI. CDR3 length equals 14 residues. The CDR3 spells CASSLSGDYNEQFF. Written as DNA, the CDR3 is TGTGCCAGCTCACTAAGTGGGGACTACAATGAGCAGTTCTTC.

This clonotype was counted a single time. This chain joins TRBV19 and TRBJ1-1; perhaps TRBD1 as D (6 bases). CDR1 and CDR2 from the germline V gene are LNHDA and SQIVND (reference sequence). Trimming removed 7 bases at V and 5 bases at J, with 14 bases between. The CDR3 loop spans 13 amino acids. CDR3 nucleotides: TGTGCCAGTACGGACAGATTAGAGACTGAAGCTTTCTTT. Translation gives CASTDRLETEAFF.